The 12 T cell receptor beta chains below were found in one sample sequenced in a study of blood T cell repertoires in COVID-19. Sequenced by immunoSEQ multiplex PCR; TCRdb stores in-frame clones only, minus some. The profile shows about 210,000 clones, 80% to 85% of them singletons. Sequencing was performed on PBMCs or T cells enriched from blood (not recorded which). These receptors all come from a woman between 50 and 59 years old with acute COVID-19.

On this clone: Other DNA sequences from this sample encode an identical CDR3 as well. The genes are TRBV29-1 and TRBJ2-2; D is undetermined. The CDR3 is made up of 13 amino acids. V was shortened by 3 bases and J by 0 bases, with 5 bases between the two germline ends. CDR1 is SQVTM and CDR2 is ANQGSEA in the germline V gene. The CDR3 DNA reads TGCAGCGTTGACGGTGCGAACACCGGGGAGCTGTTTTTT. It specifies CSVDGANTGELFF.

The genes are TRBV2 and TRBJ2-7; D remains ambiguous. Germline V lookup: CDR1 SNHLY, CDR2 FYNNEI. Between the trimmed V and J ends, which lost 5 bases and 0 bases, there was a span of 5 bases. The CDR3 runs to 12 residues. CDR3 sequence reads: CASSYSSYEQYF. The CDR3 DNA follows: TGTGCCAGCAGTTATAGCTCCTACGAGCAGTACTTC.

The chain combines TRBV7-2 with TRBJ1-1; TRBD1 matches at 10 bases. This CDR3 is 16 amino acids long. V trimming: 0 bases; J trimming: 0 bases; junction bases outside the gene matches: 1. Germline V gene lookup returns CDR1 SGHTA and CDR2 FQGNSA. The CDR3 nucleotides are TGTGCCAGCAGCTTAGCGGGACAGGGGATGAACACTGAAGCTTTCTTT. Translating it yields CASSLAGQGMNTEAFF. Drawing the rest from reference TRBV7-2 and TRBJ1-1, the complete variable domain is GAGVSQSPSNKVTEKGKDVELRCDPISGHTALYWYRQSLGQGLEFLIYFQGNSAPDKSGLPSDRFSAERTGGSVSTLTIQRTQQEDSAVYLCASSLAGQGMNTEAFFGQGTRLTVV.

The CDR3 DNA reads as TGTGCCAGCAGCTTAGGGACTTTATCCGGGGAGCTGTTTTTT. Translating it yields CASSLGTLSGELFF. The V and J genes are TRBV11-2 and TRBJ2-2; a weak D match, TRBD2 (5 bases). Germline lookup yields CDR1 SGHAT and CDR2 FQNNGV. V lost 1 base and J 6 bases, leaving 9 bases between the germline ends. CDR3 length: 14 amino acids.

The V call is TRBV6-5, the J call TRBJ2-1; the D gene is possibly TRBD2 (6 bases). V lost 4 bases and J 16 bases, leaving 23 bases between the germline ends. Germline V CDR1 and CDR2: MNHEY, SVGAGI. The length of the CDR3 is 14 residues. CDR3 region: CASSSQISGTPLFF. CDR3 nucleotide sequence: TGTGCCAGCAGTTCACAAATTTCCGGGACTCCCCTTTTCTTC.

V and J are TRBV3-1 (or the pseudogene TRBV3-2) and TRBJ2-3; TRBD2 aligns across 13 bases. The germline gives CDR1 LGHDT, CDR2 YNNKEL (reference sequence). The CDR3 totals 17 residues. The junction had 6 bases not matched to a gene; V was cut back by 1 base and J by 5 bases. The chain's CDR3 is CASSQGGLAGLLDTQYF. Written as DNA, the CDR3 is TGTGCCAGCAGCCAAGGGGGACTAGCGGGATTGCTAGATACGCAGTATTTT.

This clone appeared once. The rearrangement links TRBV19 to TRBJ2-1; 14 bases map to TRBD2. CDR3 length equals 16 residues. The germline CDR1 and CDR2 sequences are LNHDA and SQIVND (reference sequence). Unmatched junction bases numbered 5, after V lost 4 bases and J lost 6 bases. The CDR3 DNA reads TGTGCCAGTAGTAACCGACTAGCGGGGGGGACCAATGAGCAGTTCTTC. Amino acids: CASSNRLAGGTNEQFF. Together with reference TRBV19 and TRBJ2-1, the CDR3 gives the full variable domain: DGGITQSPKYLFRKEGQNVTLSCEQNLNHDAMYWYRQDPGQGLRLIYYSQIVNDFQKGDIAEGYSVSREKKESFPLTVTSAQKNPTAFYLCASSNRLAGGTNEQFFGPGTRLTVL.

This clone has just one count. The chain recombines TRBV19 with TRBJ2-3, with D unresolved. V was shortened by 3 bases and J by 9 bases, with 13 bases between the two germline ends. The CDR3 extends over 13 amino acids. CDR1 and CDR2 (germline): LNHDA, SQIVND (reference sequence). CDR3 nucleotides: TGTGCCAGTAGTATTTCCGCAACTACCACGCAGTATTTT. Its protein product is CASSISATTTQYF.

In DNA form, the CDR3 reads TGTGCCAGCAGTTCTGGGGGGGCAGGAGAGCAGTTCTTC. It specifies CASSSGGAGEQFF. This chain links TRBV12-3 or TRBV12-4 with TRBJ2-1; a weak D match, TRBD2 (7 bases). This CDR3 is 13 amino acids long. V was pared by 4 bases and J by 10 bases, with 14 bases between.

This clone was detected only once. The CDR3 DNA sequence: TGTGCCAGCAGCGCCTTGACAGGGGCCACCTACGAGCAGTACTTC. It specifies CASSALTGATYEQYF. This sequence joins TRBV11-2 and TRBJ2-7, with TRBD1 matching 8 bases. V gave up 5 bases and J gave up 2 bases; unmatched junction bases: 8. CDR3 length equals 15 residues. The germline CDR1 and CDR2 sequences are SGHAT and FQNNGV.

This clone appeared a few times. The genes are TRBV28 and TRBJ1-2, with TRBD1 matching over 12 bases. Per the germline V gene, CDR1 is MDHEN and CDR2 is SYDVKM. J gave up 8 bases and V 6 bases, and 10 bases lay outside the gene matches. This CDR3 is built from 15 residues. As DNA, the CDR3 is TGTGCCAGCAGACCCTCCGGGACAGGGGGCCAGGGCTACACCTTC. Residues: CASRPSGTGGQGYTF.

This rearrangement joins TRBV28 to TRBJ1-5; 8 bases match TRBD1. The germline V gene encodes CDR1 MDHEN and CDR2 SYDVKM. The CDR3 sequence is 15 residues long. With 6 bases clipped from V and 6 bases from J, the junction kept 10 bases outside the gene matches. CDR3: CASSNGQGGSQPQHF. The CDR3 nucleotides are TGTGCCAGCAGCAATGGACAGGGAGGAAGTCAGCCCCAGCATTTT.